The 10 T cell receptor beta chains below come from one sample, sequenced in a study of blood T cell repertoires in COVID-19. Data came from immunoSEQ multiplex PCR; TCRdb stores just in-frame clones and leaves some out. The sample carries approximately 200,000 clones, around 87% recorded once. The specimen sequenced was PBMCs or T cells enriched from blood (not recorded which). These receptors came from a woman aged 18-29 years in a cohort exposed to, infected with or recovered from COVID-19 (not recorded which).

The chain carries TRBV20-1 and TRBJ2-3; D gene uncertain. The V end was cut by 3 bases, the J end by 4 bases, with 5 bases between. CDR3 length equals 11 residues. CDR1 and CDR2 from the germline V gene are DFQATT and SNEGSKA (reference sequence). The CDR3 region is CSASPADTQYF. The CDR3, as DNA: TGCAGTGCTAGTCCGGCAGATACGCAGTATTTT.

This clone was observed a single time. The rearrangement uses TRBV4-2 and TRBJ2-6, with 10 bases fitting TRBD1. The CDR3 has 16 amino acids. The V segment lost 1 base and the J segment 4 bases; nucleotides outside the gene matches: 1. Germline CDR1 and CDR2: LGHNA and YNFKEQ. CDR3 protein: CASSQGQGAGANVLTF. The CDR3 coding sequence is TGTGCCAGCAGCCAAGGACAGGGGGCCGGGGCCAACGTCCTGACTTTC.

This clone was seen a few times. The chain combines TRBV7-8 with TRBJ2-1; D remains ambiguous. The CDR3 covers 13 residues. Germline-derived CDR1 and CDR2 are SGHVS and FQNEAQ. Trimming pared 1 base from V and 4 bases from J, leaving 5 bases between. The CDR3 DNA sequence: TGTGCCAGCAGCTTAGGAACATACAATGAGCAGTTCTTC. Its translation: CASSLGTYNEQFF.

CDR3: CASSQVGGATDTQYF. For the CDR3, the DNA is TGTGCCAGCAGCCAAGTGGGGGGGGCAACAGATACGCAGTATTTT. The rearrangement uses TRBV3-1 (or the pseudogene TRBV3-2) and TRBJ2-3, with D perhaps matching TRBD2 (7 bases). This CDR3 is 15 amino acids long. Deletions cut 1 base from V and 3 bases from J, with 11 bases between. Germline CDR1 reads LGHDT; CDR2 reads YNNKEL (reference sequence).

V gene TRBV3-1 (or the pseudogene TRBV3-2) combines with J gene TRBJ2-7; 11 bases line up with TRBD2. CDR1 and CDR2 (germline): LGHDT, YNNKEL (reference sequence). Trimming cost V 0 bases and J 6 bases; bases outside gene matches: 4. The CDR3 has 15 amino acids. The DNA for the CDR3 is TGTGCCAGCAGCCAAGAACTAGCGGGAGTCGGCGAGCAGTACTTC. This sequence encodes CASSQELAGVGEQYF.

CDR3 sequence: CATSDQGRGAYNEQFF. CDR3 coding DNA: TGTGCCACCAGTGATCAGGGCAGGGGGGCCTACAATGAGCAGTTCTTC. The V gene is TRBV24-1, the J gene TRBJ2-1; D is possibly TRBD1 (7 bases). The CDR3 is 16 amino acids. CDR1 and CDR2 from the germline V gene are KGHDR and SFDVKD. Trimming cost V 3 bases and J 2 bases, with 13 bases left between them.

The chain recombines TRBV13 with TRBJ1-2, with unresolved D. Germline-derived CDR1 and CDR2 are PRHDT and FYEKMQ (reference sequence). V shed 5 bases and J shed 8 bases, with 15 bases lying between them. The CDR3 runs to 13 residues. CDR3 amino acids: CASSRAGWYGYTF. CDR3 sequence (DNA): TGTGCCAGCAGCAGAGCGGGGTGGTACGGCTACACCTTC.

V is TRBV11-3 and J is TRBJ2-5, with D unclear. There are 14 residues in the CDR3. Trimming left V 3 bases short and J 2 bases short, with 10 bases between. Germline CDR1 reads SGHNT; CDR2 reads YENEEA. Written as DNA, the CDR3 is TGTGCCAGCAGCTTTTCTCGGTCACAAGAGACCCAGTACTTC. Protein product: CASSFSRSQETQYF.

V and J are TRBV6-5 and TRBJ2-1; TRBD2 aligns across 9 bases. The germline V gene encodes CDR1 MNHEY and CDR2 SVGAGI. J gave up 8 bases and V 9 bases, and 2 bases lay outside the gene matches. This CDR3 contains 11 residues. CDR3 sequence (DNA): TGTGCCAGTAGACTAGCGGATGAGCAGTTCTTC. It is translated as CASRLADEQFF.

V usage is TRBV5-4 and J usage is TRBJ2-7, with TRBD1 as a possible D gene (5 bases). The V and J ends lost 4 bases and 5 bases respectively, with 19 bases between them. Germline CDR1 and CDR2: SGHNT and YYREEE (reference sequence). The CDR3 length is 15 residues. The CDR3 DNA reads as TGTGCCAGCAGCCTCCCGAGTAGCCTAGGGGACGAGCAGTACTTC. Its protein is CASSLPSSLGDEQYF.